This passage covers 16 T cell receptor beta chains from one sample sequenced in a study of blood T cells in healthy people across ages. Primers used in a second PCR of about 7 to 11 cycles were a sample-barcoded 5' primer and a J-beta primer mix. TCRdb ran MiXCR on the 5' RACE reads and lists one entry per CDR3 protein. The top ten clones hold 6.5% to 8.5% of a sample with around 1,700,000 distinct CDR3 sequences, over 25% of them seen once. Specimen: blood. The receptors come from a woman aged 25 to 39 in good health.

This clonotype showed up just once. With a much larger clone just one base away, this may be a read error. V is TRBV5-5 and J is TRBJ2-2; no clear D gene. Per the germline V gene, CDR1 is SGHKS and CDR2 is YYEKEE (reference sequence). Trimming shortened V by 0 bases and J by 6 bases, and 6 bases separated the two germline ends. The CDR3 has 13 amino acids. The CDR3 here is CASSLGRPGELFF. The CDR3 DNA reads TGTGCCAGCAGCTTGGGGCGGCCCGGGGAGCTGTTTTTT.

In this sample, this clonotype turned up a few times. The chain combines TRBV7-2 with TRBJ2-5, with D unclear. Germline CDR1 and CDR2: SGHTA and FQGNSA. Trimming took 5 bases from V and 1 from J, leaving 17 bases between them. The CDR3 spans 16 residues. CDR3 nucleotide sequence: TGTGCCAGCAGCCCTAGGCCCACCCAGCCCCAAGAGACCCAGTACTTC. Translating gives CASSPRPTQPQETQYF.

Only a few counts were recorded for this clonotype. The chain recombines TRBV21-1 with TRBJ2-7; the D call TRBD1 from the table was never checked on the DNA. TRBV21-1 is marked as a pseudogene. The CDR3 contains 14 residues. CDR3 sequence reads: CANGATGGYYEQYF. The CDR3 DNA is TGTGCCAACGGGGCGACAGGGGGGTACTACGAGCAGTACTTC.

This clonotype was detected only a few times. The V and J genes are TRBV20-1 and TRBJ2-1; TRBD2 aligns across 13 bases. V lost 6 bases, J lost 7 bases, and 9 bases stayed unmatched. The CDR3 is 15 residues long. CDR1 DFQATT and CDR2 SNEGSKA come from the germline V gene (reference sequence). The CDR3 here is CSAVRTSGGLNEQFF. The CDR3 DNA reads as TGCAGTGCGGTCCGGACTAGCGGGGGTTTAAATGAGCAGTTCTTC.

On this clonotype itself: Given a much more abundant clone one base away, this may be a read error. This chain links TRBV29-1 with TRBJ2-3; D possibly matches TRBD1 or TRBD2 (5 bases each). Trimming pared 5 bases from V and 5 bases from J, leaving 17 bases between. The germline V gene encodes CDR1 SQVTM and CDR2 ANQGSEA. The CDR3 loop spans 14 amino acids. CDR3 DNA sequence: TGCAGCGTTACCAGGGTGAGCGGCATAGATACGCAGTATTTT. It codes for CSVTRVSGIDTQYF.

This clonotype was detected ten times or more. This chain joins TRBV12-3 or TRBV12-4 and TRBJ1-5; TRBD1 matches at 9 bases. Losses at the gene ends were 6 bases for V and 6 bases for J; bases not matched to a gene: 6. CDR3 length equals 14 residues. CDR3 residues: CASRGTGYSQPQHF. The CDR3 coding sequence is TGTGCCAGCAGGGGGACAGGGTACAGTCAGCCCCAGCATTTT.

As DNA, the CDR3 is TGTGCCAGCAGTTCCTACAGGGGTGGCTACACCTTC. Translating it yields CASSSYRGGYTF. The genes are TRBV9 and TRBJ1-2, with 7 bases fitting TRBD1. V lost 5 bases to trimming and J lost 7 bases; unmatched junction nucleotides: 5. The CDR3 consists of 12 residues. Germline assignment: CDR1 SGDLS and CDR2 YYNGEE.

Concerning this clonotype itself: This clone may be a read error of a much larger clone one base away. The chain recombines TRBV2 with TRBJ1-1; D might be TRBD1 (5 bases). The CDR3 runs 15 residues. Germline V gene data show CDR1 as SNHLY and CDR2 as FYNNEI. This CDR3 is CASNEQISGSTEAFF. The CDR3 nucleotides read TGTGCCAGCAATGAACAAATCTCAGGGAGCACTGAAGCTTTCTTT.

This clonotype was counted a few times. The chain joins TRBV28 to TRBJ2-5; 7 bases are a match to TRBD2. The CDR3 sequence is 15 residues long. Germline V gene sequence: CDR1 MDHEN, CDR2 SYDVKM. The V and J ends lost 5 bases and 7 bases, in that order; junction bases with no gene match: 13. The CDR3 DNA is TGTGCCAGCAGTCTACCGAAGCGGGGACCGCGGACCCAGTACTTC. It encodes CASSLPKRGPRTQYF. Drawing the rest from reference TRBV28 and TRBJ2-5, the complete variable domain is DVKVTQSSRYLVKRTGEKVFLECVQDMDHENMFWYRQDPGLGLRLIYFSYDVKMKEKGDIPEGYSVSREKKERFSLILESASTNQTSMYLCASSLPKRGPRTQYFGPGTRLLVL.

For the CDR3, the DNA is TGTGCCTGGAGTCCGTTAACGGGACTTGGCTACACCTTC. This translates into CAWSPLTGLGYTF. The J gene is TRBJ1-2, the V gene TRBV30; tentative D call: TRBD1 (5 bases). Germline CDR1 GTSNPN, CDR2 SVGIG (reference sequence). Trimming left V 2 bases short and J 7 bases short, with 14 bases between. The CDR3 totals 13 residues.

This clonotype was picked up many times. The V gene is TRBV7-9, the J gene TRBJ2-5, with TRBD2 matching 10 bases. The CDR3 is made up of 14 amino acids. Germline CDR1 SEHNR, CDR2 FQNEAQ (reference sequence). V dropped 7 bases and J dropped 5; count of bases not matched to a gene: 7. CDR3 residues: CASTLAGARETQYF. CDR3 DNA sequence: TGTGCCAGCACCCTAGCGGGGGCACGGGAGACCCAGTACTTC.

CDR3 nucleotide sequence: TGCGCCAGCAGCTTGGTAGGGACAGGGGTAGAAGGTGAGCAGTTCTTC. Its protein is CASSLVGTGVEGEQFF. The rearrangement joins TRBV5-1 to TRBJ2-1; 10 bases agree with TRBD1. The CDR3 loop spans 16 amino acids. Looked up from germline, CDR1 is SGHRS and CDR2 is YFSETQ. With 0 bases clipped from V and 9 bases from J, the junction kept 9 bases outside the gene matches. Drawing the rest from reference TRBV5-1 and TRBJ2-1, the complete variable domain is KAGVTQTPRYLIKTRGQQVTLSCSPISGHRSVSWYQQTPGQGLQFLFEYFSETQRNKGNFPGRFSGRQFSNSRSEMNVSTLELGDSALYLCASSLVGTGVEGEQFFGPGTRLTVL.

The table lists this clonotype with a count of one. A much bigger clone sits one base away, suggesting this may be a read error. The genes are TRBV5-1 and TRBJ2-7, with 7 bases that match TRBD1. V was clipped by 3 bases and J by 7 bases; unmatched bases: 16. The germline V gene has CDR1 SGHRS and CDR2 YFSETQ. This CDR3 contains 16 residues. CDR3 residues: CASSSQQGSSYNEQYF. The CDR3 DNA reads TGCGCCAGCAGCTCCCAACAGGGGTCATCCTACAATGAGCAGTACTTC.

This clonotype occurred a few times. The chain carries TRBV7-3 and TRBJ2-4, with 9 bases fitting TRBD1. CDR3 length: 13 amino acids. Germline V gene sequence: CDR1 SGHTA, CDR2 FQGTGA. J gave up 8 bases and V 5 bases, and 4 bases lay outside the gene matches. DNA for the CDR3: TGTGCCAGCAGCACGGACAGGGGTTACATTCAGTACTTC. Translated, it gives CASSTDRGYIQYF.

J is TRBJ2-5 and V is TRBV20-1, with D perhaps matching TRBD2 (6 bases). Trimming left V 0 bases short and J 5 bases short, with 13 bases between. Germline CDR1 DFQATT, CDR2 SNEGSKA (reference sequence). The CDR3 sequence is 14 residues long. Here the CDR3 DNA reads TGCAGTGCTAGAGAGAGGGAGGCCTGGGAGACCCAGTACTTC. Residues: CSAREREAWETQYF.

This clonotype was counted between two and nine times. The chain couples TRBV20-1 to TRBJ1-6; D remains unclear. The CDR3 runs to 14 residues. The V gene lost 0 bases and the J gene lost 7 bases, with 10 bases spanning the gap. Germline V lookup: CDR1 DFQATT, CDR2 SNEGSKA (reference sequence). The CDR3 protein is CSARDEVWNSPLHF. The DNA for the CDR3 is TGCAGTGCTAGAGATGAGGTTTGGAATTCACCCCTCCACTTT.